This T cell receptor beta chain was sequenced during a study of TIL therapy for anti-PD-1-resistant metastatic lung cancer. Time point noted: pre-treatment sample, taken before nivolumab and TIL therapy. Adults with stage 4 NSCLC were enrolled in a phase I trial. Sequencing used immunoSEQ v3. Clones were sequenced by immunoSEQ multiplex PCR, and TCRdb holds only the in-frame ones, with some missing. The sample records about 60,000 clones, roughly 84% being singletons. A single count supports this clone. The antigen is undetermined. The V and J ends lost 0 bases and 1 base respectively, with 13 bases between them. Germline V lookup: CDR1 SGHRS, CDR2 YFSETQ. The CDR3 covers 16 residues. General study points: Treatment-naive, never-smoker and oncogene-addicted patients were overrepresented in this highly selected cohort.

This specimen was blood, taken at baseline. The V gene is TRBV5-1, the J gene TRBJ2-5; D gene ambiguous. This sequence was found in a person aged 30 to 80 with non-small cell lung cancer. The CDR3 spells CASSLDLPIFQETQYF. In DNA form, the CDR3 reads TGCGCCAGCAGCTTGGACCTCCCAATCTTCCAAGAGACCCAGTACTTC.